Presented here are 6 T cell receptor beta chains from one specimen sequenced in a study of blood T cells in healthy people across ages. A J-beta primer mix and a sample-barcoded 5' primer were used in a second PCR of about 7 to 11 cycles. TCRdb analysed the 5' RACE reads with MiXCR anew, one entry per CDR3 protein. Altogether about 1.5 million distinct CDR3 sequences are present, roughly 43% being singletons, with the ten largest covering about 4.1%. Sequencing was carried out using blood. These receptors were collected from a young woman in good health.

V is TRBV7-2 and J is TRBJ2-3; D remains unclear. The CDR3 has 13 amino acids. Germline values: CDR1 SGHTA, CDR2 FQGNSA. The germline V and J ends were trimmed by 4 bases and 7 bases, with 12 bases remaining between them. The CDR3, as DNA: TGTGCCAGCAGCTCCCAGTCGGTGAATACGCAGTATTTT. Translating gives CASSSQSVNTQYF.

The J gene is TRBJ2-7, the V gene TRBV27, with D possibly matching TRBD1 (5 bases). V lost 6 bases, J lost 2 bases, and 11 bases lay in between. The CDR3 runs to 13 residues. CDR1 MNHEY and CDR2 SMNVEV come from the germline V gene (reference sequence). CDR3 bases: TGTGCCAGCAGGTTGACAGCCACCTACGAGCAGTACTTC. It translates to CASRLTATYEQYF.

This clonotype was counted a few times. The gene calls are TRBV27 and TRBJ2-5; D is undetermined. The germline V and J ends were trimmed by 1 base and 11 bases, with 14 bases remaining between them. The CDR3 has 13 residues. CDR1 MNHEY and CDR2 SMNVEV come from the germline V gene (reference sequence). This CDR3 is CASSLLRANEQYF. The CDR3 coding sequence is TGTGCCAGCAGTTTATTAAGGGCTAATGAGCAGTACTTC.

A few counts support this clonotype. J is TRBJ2-7 and V is TRBV29-1, with D possibly being TRBD1 or TRBD2 (5 bases each). Between the trimmed V and J ends, which lost 4 bases and 2 bases, there was a span of 12 bases. From germline, CDR1 is SQVTM and CDR2 ANQGSEA. There are 13 residues in the CDR3. The CDR3 loop is CSVAGTVPYEQYF. The CDR3, as DNA: TGCAGCGTTGCCGGGACGGTTCCCTACGAGCAGTACTTC.

Notes on this clonotype: Germline and junction disagree at one end, which may indicate a read error. The chain is built from TRBV20-1 and TRBJ1-5; a possible D gene is TRBD1 (5 bases). This CDR3 is built from 14 residues. Germline V lookup: CDR1 DFQATT, CDR2 SNEGSKA (reference sequence). CDR3 amino acids: CSASPDSPYHPQHF. CDR3 in DNA: TGCAGTGCTAGCCCCGACAGCCCCTATCACCCCCAGCATTTT.

This clonotype was counted once. The genes are TRBV20-1 and TRBJ2-5; 7 positions agree with TRBD2. There are 14 residues in the CDR3. The germline V gene encodes CDR1 DFQATT and CDR2 SNEGSKA (reference sequence). V shed 1 base, J shed 11 bases, and the junction held 13 bases outside the gene matches. Here the CDR3 DNA reads TGCAGTGCTAGAGTGGGAGGGCCTTGGGTCAAGCAGTACTTC. Translated, it gives CSARVGGPWVKQYF.